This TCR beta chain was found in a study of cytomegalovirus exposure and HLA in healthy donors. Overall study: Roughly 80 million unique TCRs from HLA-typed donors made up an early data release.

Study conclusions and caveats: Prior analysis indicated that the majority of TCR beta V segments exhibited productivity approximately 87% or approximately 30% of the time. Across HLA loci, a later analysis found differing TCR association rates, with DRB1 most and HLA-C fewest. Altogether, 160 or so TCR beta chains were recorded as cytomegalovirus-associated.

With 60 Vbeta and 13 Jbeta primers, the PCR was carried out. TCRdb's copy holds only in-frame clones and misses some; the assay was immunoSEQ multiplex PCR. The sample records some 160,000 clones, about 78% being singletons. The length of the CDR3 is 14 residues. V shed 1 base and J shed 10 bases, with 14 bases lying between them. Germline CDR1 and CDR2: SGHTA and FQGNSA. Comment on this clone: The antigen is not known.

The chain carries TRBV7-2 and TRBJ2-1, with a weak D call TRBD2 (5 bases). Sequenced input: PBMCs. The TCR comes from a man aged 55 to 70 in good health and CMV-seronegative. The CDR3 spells CASSLGRAGAEQFF. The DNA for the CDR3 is TGTGCCAGCAGCTTAGGACGGGCGGGCGCGGAGCAGTTCTTC.